Listed below are T cell receptor beta chains from one sample, sequenced in a study of identical twins. Each CDR3 protein is one row after TCRdb ran MiXCR on the 5' RACE reads. The repertoire includes 1,800,000 or so distinct CDR3 sequences, roughly 35% of them detected once, and roughly 0.3% sits in the top ten. Sequences were obtained from cord blood. The source of these receptors is a newborn girl in good health. CDR3s include the opening cysteine and the closing phenylalanine or tryptophan. Fields, in order: CDR3 protein, J gene, V gene, CDR3 length.

cdr3_aa: CASSVAPLTGKNSPLHF; j_call: TRBJ1-6; v_call: TRBV9; cdr3_length: 17
cdr3_aa: CSARDHTAGAPGETQYF; j_call: TRBJ2-5; v_call: TRBV20-1; cdr3_length: 17
cdr3_aa: CASSQADNQPQHF; j_call: TRBJ1-5; v_call: TRBV14; cdr3_length: 13
cdr3_aa: CSASDLGAISTDTQYF; j_call: TRBJ2-3; v_call: TRBV20-1; cdr3_length: 16
cdr3_aa: CASSITSGAYEQYF; j_call: TRBJ2-7; v_call: TRBV19; cdr3_length: 14
cdr3_aa: CASSEASWGQNQPQHF; j_call: TRBJ1-5; v_call: TRBV6-1; cdr3_length: 16
cdr3_aa: CASSVSTGDYGYTF; j_call: TRBJ1-2; v_call: TRBV7-8; cdr3_length: 14
cdr3_aa: CASTLLAGGGTDTQYF; j_call: TRBJ2-3; v_call: TRBV12-3/TRBV12-4; cdr3_length: 16
cdr3_aa: CANSLGNTGELFF; j_call: TRBJ2-2; v_call: TRBV5-1; cdr3_length: 13
cdr3_aa: CASSLGPQNEQFF; j_call: TRBJ2-1; v_call: TRBV12-3/TRBV12-4; cdr3_length: 13
cdr3_aa: CASSHLGGLADFTDTQYF; j_call: TRBJ2-3; v_call: TRBV3-1; cdr3_length: 18
cdr3_aa: CASSERWTAEPYNEQFF; j_call: TRBJ2-1; v_call: TRBV2; cdr3_length: 17
cdr3_aa: CASSFGDRVPYEQYF; j_call: TRBJ2-7; v_call: TRBV12-3/TRBV12-4; cdr3_length: 15
cdr3_aa: CASSQWATLAEGNNEQFF; j_call: TRBJ2-1; v_call: TRBV7-9; cdr3_length: 18
cdr3_aa: CASSRTGARNTEAFF; j_call: TRBJ1-1; v_call: TRBV12-3/TRBV12-4; cdr3_length: 15
cdr3_aa: CASDPGTNSNQPQHF; j_call: TRBJ1-5; v_call: TRBV28; cdr3_length: 15
cdr3_aa: CASSLRLPGLSYEQYF; j_call: TRBJ2-7; v_call: TRBV5-5; cdr3_length: 16
cdr3_aa: CATSVGLAANNEQYF; j_call: TRBJ2-5; v_call: TRBV15; cdr3_length: 15
cdr3_aa: CASSLVTGGGGNTIYF; j_call: TRBJ1-3; v_call: TRBV7-9; cdr3_length: 16
cdr3_aa: CASSLMASGRRGYEQYF; j_call: TRBJ2-7; v_call: TRBV7-2; cdr3_length: 17
cdr3_aa: CASSPRTSGGIDEQYF; j_call: TRBJ2-7; v_call: TRBV11-2; cdr3_length: 16
cdr3_aa: CSTRPGLTGELFF; j_call: TRBJ2-2; v_call: TRBV20-1; cdr3_length: 13
cdr3_aa: CASSPGPSGRFTDTQYF; j_call: TRBJ2-3; v_call: TRBV14; cdr3_length: 17
cdr3_aa: CASSLGHPIAKNIQYF; j_call: TRBJ2-4; v_call: TRBV3-1; cdr3_length: 16
cdr3_aa: CSAHEGGYSYNEQFF; j_call: TRBJ2-1; v_call: TRBV20-1; cdr3_length: 15
cdr3_aa: CASSFQSRQGNEQFF; j_call: TRBJ2-1; v_call: TRBV3-1; cdr3_length: 15
cdr3_aa: CASSRDRRLAFIYEQYF; j_call: .; v_call: TRBV4-2; cdr3_length: 17
cdr3_aa: CASSFRSGAGEQYF; j_call: .; v_call: TRBV6-5; cdr3_length: 14
cdr3_aa: CSVEGPGGRNTEAFF; j_call: TRBJ1-1; v_call: TRBV29-1; cdr3_length: 15
cdr3_aa: CASSPTGPTSEGRLFDEQYF; j_call: .; v_call: TRBV18; cdr3_length: 20
cdr3_aa: CASSQVGAPASTDTQYF; j_call: TRBJ2-3; v_call: TRBV3-1; cdr3_length: 17
cdr3_aa: CATSRGGEVKNIRYF; j_call: TRBJ2-4; v_call: TRBV15; cdr3_length: 15
cdr3_aa: CASSLQGGLADYNEQFF; j_call: TRBJ2-1; v_call: TRBV13; cdr3_length: 17
cdr3_aa: CAQGNQPQHF; j_call: TRBJ1-5; v_call: TRBV10-3; cdr3_length: 10
cdr3_aa: CATSDRVEQYF; j_call: TRBJ2-7; v_call: TRBV2; cdr3_length: 11
cdr3_aa: CASSQFGGFANLYGYTF; j_call: TRBJ1-2; v_call: TRBV4-1; cdr3_length: 17
cdr3_aa: CASSLIGGLTDTQYF; j_call: TRBJ2-3; v_call: TRBV7-6; cdr3_length: 15
cdr3_aa: CASSPTAGASYNEQFF; j_call: TRBJ2-1; v_call: TRBV13; cdr3_length: 16
cdr3_aa: CASSPREENYGYTF; j_call: TRBJ1-2; v_call: TRBV4-1; cdr3_length: 14
cdr3_aa: CASSLWHFQETQYF; j_call: TRBJ2-5; v_call: TRBV5-1; cdr3_length: 14
cdr3_aa: CASSLGTAYEAFF; j_call: TRBJ1-1; v_call: TRBV12-3/TRBV12-4; cdr3_length: 13
cdr3_aa: CASSWTTGGVNTEAFF; j_call: TRBJ1-1; v_call: TRBV5-1; cdr3_length: 16
cdr3_aa: CASSSQGRGNYEQYF; j_call: TRBJ2-7; v_call: TRBV28; cdr3_length: 15
cdr3_aa: CASSHGTAGGYTF; j_call: TRBJ1-2; v_call: TRBV3-1; cdr3_length: 13
cdr3_aa: CASSQGTSGKYFYKEQFF; j_call: TRBJ2-1; v_call: TRBV4-1; cdr3_length: 18
cdr3_aa: CSASPGRRQYNKQFF; j_call: TRBJ2-1; v_call: TRBV20-1; cdr3_length: 15
cdr3_aa: CSARRGVDYNEQFF; j_call: TRBJ2-1; v_call: TRBV20-1; cdr3_length: 14
cdr3_aa: CSAHASGTDTQYF; j_call: TRBJ2-3; v_call: TRBV20-1; cdr3_length: 13
cdr3_aa: CASSKPLAGDYNEQYF; j_call: TRBJ2-7; v_call: TRBV21-1; cdr3_length: 16
cdr3_aa: CSARGRSSGRSYNEQFF; j_call: TRBJ2-1; v_call: TRBV20-1; cdr3_length: 17
cdr3_aa: CASSLTVTNEQFF; j_call: TRBJ2-1; v_call: TRBV3-1; cdr3_length: 13
cdr3_aa: CATSFGGTNNEQFF; j_call: TRBJ2-1; v_call: TRBV24-1; cdr3_length: 14
cdr3_aa: CSARTGSKNEQYF; j_call: .; v_call: TRBV20-1; cdr3_length: 13
cdr3_aa: CSARDSGGADTQYF; j_call: TRBJ2-3; v_call: TRBV20-1; cdr3_length: 14
cdr3_aa: CASIVAGGGDTQYF; j_call: TRBJ2-3; v_call: TRBV2; cdr3_length: 14
cdr3_aa: CAISTSGGMYEQYF; j_call: TRBJ2-7; v_call: TRBV10-3; cdr3_length: 14
cdr3_aa: CASSGGIGNTGELFF; j_call: TRBJ2-2; v_call: TRBV25-1; cdr3_length: 15